These 24 T cell receptor beta chains were all obtained from the same sample, sequenced in a study of T cells expressing NK-cell markers. TCRdb re-analyzed the 5' RACE reads; it lists each CDR3 protein once, without DNA. Its table records 400,000 to 500,000 distinct CDR3 sequences. Sequencing input: blood T cells: a sorted CD56 or NKG2C T cell subset, CD4+ or CD8+ T cells, or bulk PBMC T cells (not recorded which). Every receptor here comes from a woman between 18 and 70 years old in good health.

The rearrangement links TRBV27 to TRBJ1-1. Germline V gene sequence: CDR1 MNHEY, CDR2 SMNVEV (reference sequence). The CDR3 extends over 13 amino acids. The CDR3: CASSPGYGTEAFF.

This chain joins TRBV14 and TRBJ1-1; the D call from TCRdb, TRBD1, cannot be confirmed without DNA. The CDR3 has 14 residues. Germline values: CDR1 SGHDN, CDR2 FVKESK. The CDR3: CASCLPGMNTEAFF.

This chain connects TRBV29-1 to TRBJ2-5; TCRdb designates TRBD2, a call that cannot be tested without DNA. The CDR3 loop spans 17 amino acids. CDR1 is SQVTM, CDR2 ANQGSEA, per germline. CDR3: CSVESSGILGMKETQYF.

This chain joins TRBV10-3 and TRBJ2-1; without DNA, the TCRdb call of TRBD2 cannot be checked. The germline gives CDR1 ENHRY, CDR2 SYGVKD. There are 18 residues in the CDR3. CDR3 sequence reads: CAISDLAGGRSSYNEQFF.

This chain uses TRBV29-1 with TRBJ1-1. Germline CDR1 SQVTM, CDR2 ANQGSEA. This CDR3 region has 12 residues. CDR3 in amino acids: CSVQDIAAEAFF.

The chain carries TRBV29-1 and TRBJ1-1. The CDR3 has 12 amino acids. Germline lookup yields CDR1 SQVTM and CDR2 ANQGSEA. The CDR3 sequence: CSAPGMNTEAFF.

V gene TRBV20-1 combines with J gene TRBJ1-1; as DNA is missing, the TRBD1 call by TCRdb cannot be tested. CDR1 is DFQATT, CDR2 SNEGSKA, per germline (reference sequence). There are 13 residues in the CDR3. The CDR3 sequence is CSAPGQGGGEAFF.

The J gene is TRBJ2-5, the V gene TRBV20-1; TCRdb's D call, TRBD1, is unchecked because there is no DNA. CDR3 size: 15 residues. Per the germline V gene, CDR1 is DFQATT and CDR2 is SNEGSKA (reference sequence). The CDR3 sequence: CSARDPMRGQETQYF.

The chain has TRBV29-1 and TRBJ2-1; no DNA is available, so the TRBD2 call from TCRdb remains unchecked. Germline CDR1 is SQVTM and CDR2 is ANQGSEA. The CDR3 is 20 residues long. The CDR3 loop is CSVEDEDGTSGPSSYNEQFF.

The J gene is TRBJ2-5, the V gene TRBV20-1; TCRdb's D gene call, TRBD2, goes unchecked for lack of DNA. The V gene's germline CDR1 is DFQATT and CDR2 SNEGSKA (reference sequence). The CDR3 extends over 15 amino acids. The CDR3 protein is CSARYPPSGQETQYF.

The chain uses TRBV6-1 and TRBJ1-1; TCRdb designates TRBD1, a call that cannot be tested without DNA. The germline gives CDR1 MNHNS, CDR2 SASEGT. This CDR3 has 13 residues. The CDR3 reads CASSPGREAEAFF.

The CDR3: CASSRPGGGNTGELFF. The chain carries TRBV6-2 or TRBV6-3 and TRBJ2-2; the TRBD1 assignment by TCRdb is unverifiable without DNA. Germline V gene lookup returns CDR1 MNHEY and CDR2 SVGEGT. The CDR3 spans 16 residues.

The rearrangement uses TRBV7-2 and TRBJ2-1. Germline CDR1 SGHTA, CDR2 FQGNSA. This CDR3 contains 12 residues. The CDR3 protein is CASSLAWGEQFF.

The chain is built from TRBV23-1 and TRBJ2-1; TCRdb returns TRBD2, unconfirmable since there is no DNA. TRBV23-1 is an open reading frame whose function is uncertain. This CDR3 has 14 residues. The CDR3 is CASHRQSPYNEQFF.

The J gene is TRBJ2-7, the V gene TRBV5-1; without DNA, the TCRdb call of TRBD2 cannot be checked. Per the germline V gene, CDR1 is SGHRS and CDR2 is YFSETQ. The CDR3 extends over 16 amino acids. CDR3 in amino acids: CASSSGRATVTYEQYF.

The CDR3 protein is CASTGLSGRRETQYF. The chain is built from TRBV7-2 and TRBJ2-5; the TCRdb call, TRBD2, lacks DNA for checking. This CDR3 has 15 amino acids. Looked up from germline, CDR1 is SGHTA and CDR2 is FQGNSA.

This sequence joins TRBV20-1 and TRBJ1-5; the TCRdb call, TRBD1, lacks DNA for checking. This CDR3 contains 15 residues. Germline V gene sequence: CDR1 DFQATT, CDR2 SNEGSKA (reference sequence). The CDR3 loop is CSARRGPDGNQPQHF.

This rearrangement joins TRBV2 to TRBJ2-3; TCRdb indicates TRBD2, and absent DNA this call remains unverified. The CDR3 covers 15 residues. Germline values: CDR1 SNHLY, CDR2 FYNNEI. CDR3 region: CASSGMAGGPDTQYF.

This rearrangement joins TRBV7-8 to TRBJ2-7; TCRdb returns TRBD1, unconfirmable since there is no DNA. The germline V gene encodes CDR1 SGHVS and CDR2 FQNEAQ. This CDR3 spans 16 amino acids. This CDR3 reads CASSPARADISYEQYF.

The V gene is TRBV14, the J gene TRBJ2-2; TCRdb's D call, TRBD2, is unchecked because there is no DNA. The CDR3 covers 11 residues. Germline assignment: CDR1 SGHDN and CDR2 FVKESK. CDR3: CASEEAGELFF. Using reference TRBV14 and TRBJ2-2 for the parts outside the CDR3, the full variable domain is EAGVTQFPSHSVIEKGQTVTLRCDPISGHDNLYWYRRVMGKEIKFLLHFVKESKQDESGMPNNRFLAERTGGTYSTLKVQPAELEDSGVYFCASEEAGELFFGEGSRLTVL.

The chain carries TRBV15 and TRBJ1-1; TCRdb's D call of TRBD1 is untestable without DNA. This CDR3 comprises 15 residues. Germline V gene data show CDR1 as LNHNV and CDR2 as YYDKDF (reference sequence). The CDR3 here is CATSRALGQYTEAFF.

This chain joins TRBV12-3 or TRBV12-4 and TRBJ1-4; TCRdb's assignment of TRBD1 cannot be checked, as there is no DNA. The CDR3 has 14 residues. The CDR3 sequence: CASSPGQANEKLFF.

The gene calls are TRBV30 and TRBJ1-4. CDR3 length: 13 residues. The germline CDR1 and CDR2 sequences are GTSNPN and SVGIG (reference sequence). Here the CDR3 reads CAWSGRTNEKLFF. Complete variable domain (other parts from reference TRBV30 and TRBJ1-4): SQTIHQWPATLVQPVGSPLSLECTVEGTSNPNLYWYRQAAGRGLQLLFYSVGIGQISSEVPQNLSASRPQDRQFILSSKKLLLSDSGFYLCAWSGRTNEKLFFGSGTQLSVL.

The V and J genes are TRBV7-2 and TRBJ2-7; as DNA is missing, the TRBD1 call by TCRdb cannot be tested. Germline V CDR1 and CDR2: SGHTA, FQGNSA. This CDR3 contains 16 residues. The CDR3 sequence is CASSLYWDRVNYEQYF.